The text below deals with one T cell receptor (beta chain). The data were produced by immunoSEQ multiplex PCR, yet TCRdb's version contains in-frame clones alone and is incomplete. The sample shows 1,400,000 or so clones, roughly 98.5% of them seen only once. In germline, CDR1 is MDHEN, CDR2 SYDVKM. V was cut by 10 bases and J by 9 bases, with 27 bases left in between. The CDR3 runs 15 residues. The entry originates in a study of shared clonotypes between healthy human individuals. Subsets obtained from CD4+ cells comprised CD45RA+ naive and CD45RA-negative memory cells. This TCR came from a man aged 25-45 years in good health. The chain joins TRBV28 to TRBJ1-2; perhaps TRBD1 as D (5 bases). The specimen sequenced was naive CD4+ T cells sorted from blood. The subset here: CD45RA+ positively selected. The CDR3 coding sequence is TGTGCCATCAACCTCCAGGGTAATATTTTAAGTAGCTACACCTTC. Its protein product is CAINLQGNILSSYTF.